The next 27 T cell receptor beta chains were all read from a single sample in a study of T cell responses to AZD1222 COVID-19 vaccine. Assay used: immunoSEQ multiplex PCR; TCRdb lists only in-frame clones, some missing. The sample consists of about 100,000 clones, about 85% of them appearing once. Sequencing was performed on peripheral blood, taken on day 0 of AZD1222 vaccination. The receptors were gathered from an adult in good health.

A few counts support this clone. This rearrangement joins TRBV27 to TRBJ2-2; D not resolved. Deletions cut 6 bases from V and 4 bases from J, with 12 bases between. This CDR3 has 14 residues. The germline V gene encodes CDR1 MNHEY and CDR2 SMNVEV (reference sequence). The CDR3 is CASSPTRSTGELFF. DNA for the CDR3: TGTGCCAGCAGCCCTACTCGGAGCACCGGGGAGCTGTTTTTT.

The rearrangement uses TRBV24-1 and TRBJ2-7; TRBD2 is a possible D gene (5 bases). V shed 5 bases and J shed 2 bases, with 15 bases lying between them. The CDR3 runs 15 residues. Germline V lookup: CDR1 KGHDR, CDR2 SFDVKD. The CDR3 is CATSGGRRRPYEQYF. DNA of the CDR3: TGTGCCACCAGTGGAGGGAGACGGAGACCCTACGAGCAGTACTTC.

V gene TRBV18 combines with J gene TRBJ1-1, with unresolved D. The CDR3 runs 14 residues. The V and J ends lost 4 bases and 1 base respectively, with 10 bases between them. Germline CDR1 reads KGHSH; CDR2 reads LQKENI. The CDR3 here is CASSLGEANTEAFF. The CDR3 nucleotides read TGTGCCAGCTCACTGGGCGAGGCGAACACTGAAGCTTTCTTT.

The rearrangement uses TRBV5-6 and TRBJ2-2; 8 bases align to TRBD2. J was trimmed by 4 bases and V by 0 bases; bases with no gene match: 2. CDR1 is SGHDT, CDR2 YYEEEE, per germline. The CDR3 contains 15 residues. The CDR3 DNA follows: TGTGCCAGCAGCTTGGGGCTAGCGGGCACCGGGGAGCTGTTTTTT. Its translation is CASSLGLAGTGELFF.

This chain joins TRBV4-1 and TRBJ1-1; 7 nucleotides agree with TRBD1. Germline loops: CDR1 MGHRA, CDR2 YSYEKL. The ends lost 7 bases at V and 5 bases at J; junction bases unmatched: 13. The CDR3 length is 15 residues. The CDR3 DNA is TGCGCCAGCATCTCCACGAGGGGGCGAGATACTGAAGCTTTCTTT. This translates into CASISTRGRDTEAFF.

The chain uses TRBV15 and TRBJ1-5; D is ambiguous. The V gene lost 1 base and the J gene lost 3 bases, with 13 bases spanning the gap. Germline V lookup: CDR1 LNHNV, CDR2 YYDKDF (reference sequence). The CDR3 runs to 16 residues. CDR3 in DNA: TGTGCCACCAGCAGAGCAAAACAGAGAGACAATCAGCCCCAGCATTTT. It yields the protein CATSRAKQRDNQPQHF.

The chain is built from TRBV3-1 (or the pseudogene TRBV3-2) and TRBJ2-3; D possibly uses TRBD1 or TRBD2 (6 bases each). V was pared by 3 bases and J by 7 bases, with 17 bases between. The CDR3 runs 15 residues. Germline lookup yields CDR1 LGHDT and CDR2 YNNKEL (reference sequence). CDR3 amino acids: CASSQDVEGVYTQYF. In DNA form, the CDR3 reads TGTGCCAGCAGCCAGGACGTGGAGGGGGTTTATACGCAGTATTTT.

The chain recombines TRBV24-1 with TRBJ2-7; 10 bases match TRBD1. There are 18 residues in the CDR3. The ends lost 7 bases at V and 0 bases at J; junction bases unmatched: 14. From germline, CDR1 is KGHDR and CDR2 SFDVKD. CDR3 sequence (DNA): TGTGCCACCAGAACCGGGACAGGGGAGGCCCCAAGCTCCTACGAGCAGTACTTC. Protein sequence: CATRTGTGEAPSSYEQYF.

V gene TRBV5-1 combines with J gene TRBJ2-2; TRBD2 agrees at 9 bases. Losses at the gene ends were 4 bases for V and 2 bases for J; bases not matched to a gene: 3. Per the germline V gene, CDR1 is SGHRS and CDR2 is YFSETQ. The CDR3 runs to 15 residues. The CDR3 loop is CASSAGGGNTGELFF. In nucleotides, the CDR3 is TGCGCCAGCAGCGCGGGAGGGGGCAACACCGGGGAGCTGTTTTTT.

In its sample, this clone was seen a few times. The gene calls are TRBV9 and TRBJ2-3; D may match TRBD1 or TRBD2 (5 bases each). V lost 0 bases and J lost 4, with 12 bases in between. CDR3 length: 15 amino acids. From germline, CDR1 is SGDLS and CDR2 YYNGEE. CDR3 DNA: TGTGCCAGCAGCGTAGAAGGGACCAGGGCAGATACGCAGTATTTT. Its protein product is CASSVEGTRADTQYF.

The chain uses TRBV6-2 or TRBV6-3 and TRBJ2-5; D is uncertain. The CDR3 consists of 13 residues. The germline CDR1 and CDR2 sequences are MNHEY and SVGEGT. The germline V and J ends were trimmed by 4 bases and 7 bases, with 13 bases remaining between them. In nucleotides, the CDR3 is TGTGCCAGCAGTTCGGACCGCCGGTGGACCCAGTACTTC. This codes for CASSSDRRWTQYF.

The rearrangement uses TRBV3-1 (or the pseudogene TRBV3-2) and TRBJ2-7; D is undetermined. V was clipped by 4 bases and J by 3 bases, with 10 bases between them. This CDR3 has 13 residues. Germline V gene data show CDR1 as LGHDT and CDR2 as YNNKEL (reference sequence). In nucleotides, the CDR3 is TGTGCCAGCAGCCGGAACAGAGGCTACGAGCAGTACTTC. It specifies CASSRNRGYEQYF.

V usage is TRBV5-4 and J usage is TRBJ2-2; the match to TRBD2 covers 11 bases. J lost 2 bases, V lost 5 bases, and 5 bases had no gene match. The CDR3 is made up of 16 amino acids. Germline CDR1 is SGHNT and CDR2 is YYREEE (reference sequence). The CDR3 protein is CASRSGTSGNTGELFF. The CDR3 coding sequence is TGTGCCAGCAGATCCGGGACTAGCGGTAACACCGGGGAGCTGTTTTTT. The full variable domain, with the rest looked up from reference TRBV5-4 and TRBJ2-2, is ETGVTQSPTHLIKTRGQQVTLRCSSQSGHNTVSWYQQALGQGPQFIFQYYREEENGRGNFPPRFSGLQFPNYSSELNVNALELDDSALYLCASRSGTSGNTGELFFGEGSRLTVL.

The V gene is TRBV30, the J gene TRBJ1-5; the D gene is possibly TRBD1 (6 bases). This CDR3 comprises 14 residues. Trimming took off 2 bases at V and 3 bases at J, with 11 bases between the two ends. The germline V gene encodes CDR1 GTSNPN and CDR2 SVGIG (reference sequence). CDR3 sequence reads: CAWSRGWDNQPQHF. In DNA, the CDR3 is TGTGCCTGGAGTAGGGGGTGGGACAATCAGCCCCAGCATTTT.

This sequence joins TRBV6-1 and TRBJ2-7; D unresolved. Germline assignment: CDR1 MNHNS and CDR2 SASEGT. With 2 bases removed from V and 2 bases from J, the gap between germline ends came to 10 bases. This CDR3 has 14 amino acids. For the CDR3, the DNA is TGTGCCAGCAGTGAATTTAAGAAAACCTACGAGCAGTACTTC. Protein sequence: CASSEFKKTYEQYF.

V usage is TRBV5-1 and J usage is TRBJ1-1; TRBD1 is a possible D gene (5 bases). The CDR3 is made up of 16 amino acids. The germline gives CDR1 SGHRS, CDR2 YFSETQ. With 6 bases removed from V and 0 bases from J, the gap between germline ends came to 18 bases. The CDR3 bases are TGCGCCAGCACCAACCTCTGGGGACCGCTGAACACTGAAGCTTTCTTT. Translation gives CASTNLWGPLNTEAFF.

The chain uses TRBV9 and TRBJ1-2; unclear D gene. Germline V gene lookup returns CDR1 SGDLS and CDR2 YYNGEE. Trimming took 0 bases from V and 7 from J, leaving 13 bases between them. This CDR3 contains 14 residues. CDR3 amino acids: CASSVGWPAGGYTF. For the CDR3, the DNA is TGTGCCAGCAGCGTAGGATGGCCCGCCGGTGGCTACACCTTC.

This chain uses TRBV11-2 with TRBJ2-7; 9 bases are a match to TRBD2. CDR1 and CDR2 from the germline V gene are SGHAT and FQNNGV. Trimming cost V 4 bases and J 7 bases; bases outside gene matches: 14. This CDR3 comprises 16 residues. The CDR3 is CASSSTILSGSYEQYF. The CDR3 coding sequence is TGTGCCAGCAGCTCCACGATTCTTAGCGGGAGTTATGAGCAGTACTTC.

J is TRBJ1-6 and V is TRBV10-2, with D hard to call. V was cut by 10 bases and J by 6 bases, with 10 bases left in between. Germline loops: CDR1 WSHSY, CDR2 SAAADI. This CDR3 has 12 amino acids. The CDR3 DNA reads as TGCGCCATCAGCCCGGGTAATTCACCCCTCCACTTT. Amino acids: CAISPGNSPLHF.

The chain has TRBV5-6 and TRBJ2-7; D gene ambiguous. The germline V and J ends were trimmed by 2 bases and 2 bases, with 11 bases remaining between them. The CDR3 loop spans 14 amino acids. Germline CDR1 reads SGHDT; CDR2 reads YYEEEE. CDR3 DNA sequence: TGTGCCAGCAGCTTTGAGGTTAGCCCCTACGAGCAGTACTTC. Translating it yields CASSFEVSPYEQYF.

The chain couples TRBV4-3 to TRBJ1-5, with TRBD1 as a possible D gene (5 bases). The CDR3 has 20 residues. The V end lost 0 bases, the J end lost 0 bases, and 21 bases lay between the germline ends. The germline CDR1 and CDR2 sequences are LGHNA and YSLEER. The CDR3 sequence: CASSQDTWAPEGLSNQPQHF. As DNA, the CDR3 is TGCGCCAGCAGCCAAGATACCTGGGCTCCTGAGGGACTTAGCAATCAGCCCCAGCATTTT.

This clone was counted once. The chain joins TRBV2 to TRBJ2-5; TRBD2 might be the D (5 bases). The CDR3 contains 12 residues. Germline V gives CDR1 SNHLY, CDR2 FYNNEI. V shed 10 bases and J shed 4 bases, with 13 bases lying between them. This CDR3 reads CATSLGGETQYF. The CDR3 DNA reads as TGTGCCACGTCGCTAGGAGGAGAGACCCAGTACTTC.

The chain is built from TRBV9 and TRBJ2-1, with 9 bases matching TRBD2. The CDR3 sequence is 15 residues long. CDR1 and CDR2 (germline): SGDLS, YYNGEE. J lost 8 bases, V lost 2 bases, and 8 bases had no gene match. CDR3 coding DNA: TGTGCCAGCAGCGTGGGCGGGAGGGCCAACGATGAGCAGTTCTTC. It translates to CASSVGGRANDEQFF. The variable domain in full, completed from reference TRBV9 and TRBJ2-1, reads DSGVTQTPKHLITATGQRVTLRCSPRSGDLSVYWYQQSLDQGLQFLIQYYNGEERAKGNILERFSAQQFPDLHSELNLSSLELGDSALYFCASSVGGRANDEQFFGPGTRLTVL.

This sequence joins TRBV28 and TRBJ1-5; TRBD1 agrees at 8 bases. The CDR3 has 16 residues. Germline V lookup: CDR1 MDHEN, CDR2 SYDVKM. V shed 8 bases and J 6 bases; nucleotides not matched to a gene: 15. The DNA for the CDR3 is TGTGCCAGCTCAACACTAGGACAGGGAATAGGTCAGCCCCAGCATTTT. Its protein product is CASSTLGQGIGQPQHF.

The gene calls are TRBV6-4 and TRBJ2-1, with 7 bases aligning to TRBD1. The ends lost 5 bases at V and 0 bases at J; junction bases unmatched: 4. The germline CDR1 and CDR2 sequences are MRHNA and SNTAGT. The CDR3 sequence is 15 residues long. DNA of the CDR3: TGTGCCAGCAGTTATACAGGGGACTCCTACAATGAGCAGTTCTTC. Translating gives CASSYTGDSYNEQFF.

This chain links TRBV5-1 with TRBJ2-5; D possibly corresponds to TRBD1 (5 bases). The V gene's germline CDR1 is SGHRS and CDR2 YFSETQ. This CDR3 comprises 14 residues. Trimming cost V 2 bases and J 1 base, with 9 bases left between them. CDR3 coding DNA: TGCGCCAGCAGCTTCAGGGCGTCCCAAGAGACCCAGTACTTC. This encodes CASSFRASQETQYF.

A few counts support this clone. This chain joins TRBV2 and TRBJ1-2, with 9 bases identical to TRBD1. This CDR3 contains 13 residues. Trimming took 11 bases from V and 4 from J; bases not matched to a gene: 8. Germline lookup yields CDR1 SNHLY and CDR2 FYNNEI. The CDR3 coding sequence is TGTGCCGGGGGACAGGGAAAGGGCTATGGCTACACCTTC. Protein: CAGGQGKGYGYTF.